This entry describes one T cell receptor beta chain. Antigen: not known. This specimen comes from a study of T cell repertoires in cytomegalovirus infection. Looking at the study overall: Well-studied HLA-B-restricted epitopes and recently identified HLA-C-restricted epitopes of CMV were both used in the study.

TCRdb passed the reads through MiXCR, listing each CDR3 protein once. The sample has around 95,000 distinct CDR3 sequences, about 31% seen once. This CDR3 is built from 14 residues. From germline, CDR1 is MNHEY and CDR2 SMNVEV (reference sequence). Trimming left V 4 bases short and J 4 bases short, with 8 bases between. The genes are TRBV27 and TRBJ1-6; no definite D call. The origin of this receptor is a human donor in good health (CMV status not recorded). Some clones in this sample may be carry-over from other donors' samples. The sample consisted of CD8+ T cells from cultured PBMCs, taken from culture after CMV antigen stimulation. DNA of the CDR3: TGTGCCAGCAGTTGGGGTCCTTATAATTCACCCCTCCACTTT. Translating gives CASSWGPYNSPLHF.